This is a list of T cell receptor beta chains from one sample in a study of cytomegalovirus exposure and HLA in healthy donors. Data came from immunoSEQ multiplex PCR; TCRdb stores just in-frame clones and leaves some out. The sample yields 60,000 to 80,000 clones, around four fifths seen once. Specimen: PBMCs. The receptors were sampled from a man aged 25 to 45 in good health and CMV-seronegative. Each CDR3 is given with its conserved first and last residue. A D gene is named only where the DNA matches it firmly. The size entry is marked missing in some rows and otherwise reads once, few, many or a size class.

CDR3aa: CASSLLPGEPQHF
CDR3nt: TGTGCCAGCAGTTTACTCCCGGGGGAGCCCCAGCATTTT
d_gene: .
j_gene: TRBJ1-5
v_gene: TRBV27
abundance: .

CDR3aa: CASSQGRGRVGPQHF
CDR3nt: TGTGCCAGCAGCCAAGGCAGGGGACGAGTAGGGCCCCAGCATTTT
d_gene: .
j_gene: TRBJ1-5
v_gene: TRBV11-2
abundance: .

CDR3aa: CASSPRNVYGYTF
CDR3nt: TGCGCCAGCAGTCCGAGAAATGTCTATGGCTACACCTTC
d_gene: .
j_gene: TRBJ1-2
v_gene: TRBV23-1
abundance: .

CDR3aa: CASTGTKTYNEQFF
CDR3nt: TGCGCCAGCACCGGGACAAAAACCTACAATGAGCAGTTCTTC
d_gene: .
j_gene: TRBJ2-1
v_gene: TRBV5-1
abundance: .

CDR3aa: CASMRTELSSGNTIYF
CDR3nt: TGTGCCAGCATGCGGACAGAACTAAGCTCTGGAAACACCATATATTTT
d_gene: .
j_gene: TRBJ1-3
v_gene: TRBV2
abundance: .

CDR3aa: CAWGRETQYF
CDR3nt: TGTGCCTGGGGCAGGGAGACCCAGTACTTC
d_gene: .
j_gene: TRBJ2-5
v_gene: TRBV30
abundance: .

CDR3aa: CASSIGGGSNYGYTF
CDR3nt: TGTGCCAGTAGTATAGGGGGCGGCTCTAACTATGGCTACACCTTC
d_gene: .
j_gene: TRBJ1-2
v_gene: TRBV19
abundance: .

CDR3aa: CASSPGQERGYTF
CDR3nt: TGTGCCAGCAGTCCTGGACAGGAAAGAGGCTACACCTTC
d_gene: TRBD1
j_gene: TRBJ1-2
v_gene: TRBV27
abundance: .

CDR3aa: CASSPNPGLAGGQGFF
CDR3nt: TGTGCCAGCAGCCCAAACCCGGGACTAGCGGGGGGGCAAGGGTTCTTC
d_gene: TRBD2
j_gene: TRBJ2-1
v_gene: TRBV11-2
abundance: once

CDR3aa: CASSYSFPAGHPWTFF
CDR3nt: TGTGCCAGCAGTTACTCGTTCCCCGCAGGGCACCCTTGGACTTTCTTT
d_gene: .
j_gene: TRBJ1-1
v_gene: TRBV6-5
abundance: .

CDR3aa: CASARRAGGYTDTQYF
CDR3nt: TGTGCCAGTGCGAGACGAGCGGGAGGGTACACAGATACGCAGTATTTT
d_gene: TRBD2
j_gene: TRBJ2-3
v_gene: TRBV19
abundance: .

CDR3aa: CASSLAGTGWFF
CDR3nt: TGTGCCAGCAGCTTAGCGGGAACAGGTTGGTTCTTC
d_gene: .
j_gene: TRBJ2-1
v_gene: TRBV7-8
abundance: .

CDR3aa: CASSPGPGGREQFF
CDR3nt: TGTGCCAGCAGCCCCGGACCGGGGGGGCGGGAGCAGTTCTTC
d_gene: TRBD2
j_gene: TRBJ2-1
v_gene: TRBV7-2
abundance: .